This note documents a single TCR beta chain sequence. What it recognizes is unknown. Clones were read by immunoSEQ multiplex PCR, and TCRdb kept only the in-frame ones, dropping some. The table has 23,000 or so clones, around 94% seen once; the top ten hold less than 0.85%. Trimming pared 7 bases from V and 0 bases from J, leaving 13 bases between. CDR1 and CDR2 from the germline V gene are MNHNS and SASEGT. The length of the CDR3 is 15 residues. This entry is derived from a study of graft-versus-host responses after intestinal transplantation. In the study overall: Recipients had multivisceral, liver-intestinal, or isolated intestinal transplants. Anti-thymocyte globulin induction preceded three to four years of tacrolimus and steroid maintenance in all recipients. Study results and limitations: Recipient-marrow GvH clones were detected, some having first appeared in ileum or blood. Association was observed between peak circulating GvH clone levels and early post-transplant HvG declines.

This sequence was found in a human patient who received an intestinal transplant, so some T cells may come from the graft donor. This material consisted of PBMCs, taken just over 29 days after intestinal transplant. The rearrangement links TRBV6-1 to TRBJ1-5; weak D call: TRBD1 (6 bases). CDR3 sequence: CASKGVGYSNQPQHF. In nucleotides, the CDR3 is TGTGCCAGCAAGGGGGTGGGGTATAGCAATCAGCCCCAGCATTTT.